Below are 26 T cell receptor beta chains sequenced from a single sample in a study of T cells in narcolepsy. The data were produced by immunoSEQ multiplex PCR, yet TCRdb's version contains in-frame clones alone and is incomplete. The sample has fewer than 15,000 clones, 85% to 90% seen once. Sequenced sample: CD45RA- memory CD4+ T cells from PBMCs. Receptors were obtained from a human donor with narcolepsy.

This clone was observed a few times. This rearrangement joins TRBV2 to TRBJ1-5; TRBD1 might be the D (5 bases). V was trimmed by 6 bases and J by 2 bases, leaving 17 bases between them. Germline values: CDR1 SNHLY, CDR2 FYNNEI. The CDR3 covers 16 residues. The CDR3 DNA sequence: TGTGCCAGCAGCTCAACGGTGGTACAGGGCAATCAGCCCCAGCATTTT. Translation: CASSSTVVQGNQPQHF.

The chain couples TRBV6-4 to TRBJ2-5; TRBD1 matches at 9 bases. The CDR3 has 17 amino acids. The V and J ends lost 10 bases and 1 base, in that order; junction bases with no gene match: 16. Germline CDR1 and CDR2: MRHNA and SNTAGT. CDR3 sequence (DNA): TGTGCCACCCCCCCGCTACAGGGGGCTCTTTCCCAAGAGACCCAGTACTTC. As protein: CATPPLQGALSQETQYF.

The rearrangement joins TRBV5-6 to TRBJ2-7, with D possibly TRBD2 on 6 matching bases. This CDR3 is 14 amino acids long. Germline lookup yields CDR1 SGHDT and CDR2 YYEEEE. The germline V and J ends were trimmed by 0 bases and 2 bases, with 9 bases remaining between them. As DNA, the CDR3 is TGTGCCAGCAGCTTGGGAGGAGGGACCTACGAGCAGTACTTC. Protein: CASSLGGGTYEQYF.

The chain recombines TRBV2 with TRBJ2-1; 7 positions agree with TRBD2. V lost 1 base, J lost 10 bases, and 7 bases stayed unmatched. Germline-derived CDR1 and CDR2 are SNHLY and FYNNEI. The CDR3 extends over 14 amino acids. The CDR3 DNA follows: TGTGCCAGCAGTGAAGACCCGACTAGCAGAGAGCAGTTCTTC. It codes for CASSEDPTSREQFF.

This clone was recorded a few times. J is TRBJ1-3 and V is TRBV19; 9 bases map to TRBD1. CDR1 LNHDA and CDR2 SQIVND come from the germline V gene (reference sequence). Trimming cost V 4 bases and J 2 bases; bases outside gene matches: 18. CDR3 length: 20 amino acids. In DNA, the CDR3 is TGTGCCAGTAGTACGTATCCCGGGACAGGGACCTACTCGGCTGGAAACACCATATATTTT. Protein sequence: CASSTYPGTGTYSAGNTIYF.

The gene calls are TRBV5-6 and TRBJ2-4; D is possibly TRBD2 (6 bases). Germline V gives CDR1 SGHDT, CDR2 YYEEEE. V was pared by 4 bases and J by 0 bases, with 17 bases between. The CDR3 consists of 17 residues. CDR3 sequence (DNA): TGTGCCAGCAGCCCAGATAGCGGCCCTCTAGCCAAAAACATTCAGTACTTC. It codes for CASSPDSGPLAKNIQYF. The full variable domain, its missing parts supplied by reference TRBV5-6 and TRBJ2-4, is DAGVTQSPTHLIKTRGQQVTLRCSPKSGHDTVSWYQQALGQGPQFIFQYYEEEERQRGNFPDRFSGHQFPNYSSELNVNALLLGDSALYLCASSPDSGPLAKNIQYFGAGTRLSVL.

The gene calls are TRBV19 and TRBJ1-1; tentative D call: TRBD1 (6 bases). The CDR3 is 15 amino acids. Germline values: CDR1 LNHDA, CDR2 SQIVND (reference sequence). Trimming took off 5 bases at V and 6 bases at J, with 19 bases between the two ends. CDR3 protein: CASSFIRQASPEAFF. The DNA for the CDR3 is TGTGCCAGTAGTTTTATCAGACAGGCCAGTCCTGAAGCTTTCTTT.

This chain joins TRBV5-1 and TRBJ2-5; no clear D. This CDR3 is 12 amino acids long. V was trimmed by 0 bases and J by 11 bases, leaving 11 bases between them. From germline, CDR1 is SGHRS and CDR2 YFSETQ. The CDR3 coding sequence is TGCGCCAGCAGCTTGGGAAATGGGCCGCAGTACTTC. Protein product: CASSLGNGPQYF.

The chain employs TRBV9 and TRBJ2-5, with TRBD1 identical over 9 bases. CDR3 length: 18 residues. Unmatched junction bases numbered 12, after V lost 0 bases and J lost 3 bases. Germline CDR1 reads SGDLS; CDR2 reads YYNGEE. This chain's CDR3 is CASSVALAQGAMEETQYF. CDR3 bases: TGTGCCAGCAGCGTAGCATTAGCACAGGGGGCTATGGAAGAGACCCAGTACTTC.

V and J are TRBV2 and TRBJ2-1; 10 nucleotides match TRBD2. The ends lost 8 bases at V and 5 bases at J; junction bases unmatched: 9. This CDR3 contains 15 residues. Germline values: CDR1 SNHLY, CDR2 FYNNEI. CDR3 in DNA: TGTGCCAGCTACCTAACGGGACTAGCGAACAATGAGCAGTTCTTC. Residues: CASYLTGLANNEQFF.

Turning to this clone: The sample holds other DNA sequences that translate to the same CDR3. The V and J genes are TRBV6-6 and TRBJ1-1; D gene uncertain. The CDR3 length is 15 residues. CDR1 and CDR2 from the germline V gene are MNHNY and SVGAGI (reference sequence). V lost 5 bases, J lost 0 bases, and 13 bases lay in between. CDR3 bases: TGTGCCAGCAGTCCCCACGGAGGAGTGAACACTGAAGCTTTCTTT. It yields the protein CASSPHGGVNTEAFF.

The chain combines TRBV7-3 with TRBJ2-3; D perhaps matches TRBD1 (6 bases). Trimming left V 5 bases short and J 6 bases short, with 12 bases between. Germline lookup yields CDR1 SGHTA and CDR2 FQGTGA. The CDR3 has 13 residues. The CDR3 protein is CASSGQRGDTQYF. The CDR3 coding sequence is TGTGCCAGCAGCGGCCAGAGGGGGGATACGCAGTATTTT.

The CDR3 spells CASPRDRVQETQYF. CDR3 bases: TGTGCCAGTCCGAGAGACAGGGTCCAAGAGACCCAGTACTTC. V usage is TRBV25-1 and J usage is TRBJ2-5, with 7 bases fitting TRBD1. Germline V gene lookup returns CDR1 MGHDK and CDR2 SYGVNS. The CDR3 loop spans 14 amino acids. Losses at the gene ends were 9 bases for V and 1 base for J; bases not matched to a gene: 8.

The V and J genes are TRBV2 and TRBJ1-5; TRBD1 might be the D (5 bases). The CDR3 loop spans 15 amino acids. From germline, CDR1 is SNHLY and CDR2 FYNNEI. V lost 5 bases and J 0 bases, leaving 11 bases between the germline ends. The CDR3 DNA sequence: TGTGCCAGCAGTCGACAGACCCATAGCAATCAGCCCCAGCATTTT. Translating it yields CASSRQTHSNQPQHF. The full variable domain, with the rest looked up from reference TRBV2 and TRBJ1-5, is EPEVTQTPSHQVTQMGQEVILRCVPISNHLYFYWYRQILGQKVEFLVSFYNNEISEKSEIFDDQFSVERPDGSNFTLKIRSTKLEDSAMYFCASSRQTHSNQPQHFGDGTRLSIL.

The CDR3 nucleotides read TGTGCCAGCAGTGTCAGGGGGCTGGAGACCCAGTACTTC. As protein: CASSVRGLETQYF. The chain is built from TRBV6-1 and TRBJ2-5; 8 nucleotides align to TRBD1. V trimming: 4 bases; J trimming: 5 bases; junction bases outside the gene matches: 3. Germline V gene sequence: CDR1 MNHNS, CDR2 SASEGT. The CDR3 covers 13 residues.

The gene calls are TRBV5-4 and TRBJ1-2; D is ambiguous. V lost 6 bases and J lost 4, with 13 bases in between. The CDR3 runs to 13 residues. CDR1 is SGHNT and CDR2 is YYREEE in the germline V gene (reference sequence). The CDR3 nucleotides read TGTGCCAGCAAGGGAGGGAATTCCTATGGCTACACCTTC. It encodes CASKGGNSYGYTF.

The chain uses TRBV9 and TRBJ2-3; D perhaps matches TRBD1 (6 bases). Germline V gene lookup returns CDR1 SGDLS and CDR2 YYNGEE. CDR3 size: 16 residues. The V and J ends lost 0 bases and 2 bases respectively, with 13 bases between them. In nucleotides, the CDR3 is TGTGCCAGCAGCGTAGGGGCAGGGGAGCCCACAGATACGCAGTATTTT. Its protein is CASSVGAGEPTDTQYF.

The chain employs TRBV11-3 and TRBJ2-1, with TRBD2 matching 11 bases. The CDR3 length is 15 residues. Germline-derived CDR1 and CDR2 are SGHNT and YENEEA. After removal of 2 bases from V and 5 bases from J, the junction contained 2 bases not matched to a gene. CDR3 DNA: TGTGCCAGCAGCTTACAACTAGCGGGAGACAATGAGCAGTTCTTC. Residues: CASSLQLAGDNEQFF. Full variable domain (rest looked up from reference TRBV11-3 and TRBJ2-1): EAGVVQSPRYKIIEKKQPVAFWCNPISGHNTLYWYLQNLGQGPELLIRYENEEAVDDSQLPKDRFSAERLKGVDSTLKIQPAELGDSAVYLCASSLQLAGDNEQFFGPGTRLTVL.

Only a few counts were recorded for this clone. The genes are TRBV19 and TRBJ2-7; 7 bases agree with TRBD1. The germline gives CDR1 LNHDA, CDR2 SQIVND (reference sequence). V trimming: 5 bases; J trimming: 6 bases; junction bases outside the gene matches: 16. This CDR3 is 16 amino acids long. CDR3 in amino acids: CASSLYGRQGVSEQYF. CDR3 nucleotide sequence: TGTGCCAGTAGTCTATATGGGCGACAGGGTGTCTCCGAGCAGTACTTC.

The chain combines TRBV28 with TRBJ2-5; 10 bases are shared with TRBD1. This CDR3 spans 16 amino acids. V lost 6 bases and J lost 4; bases outside the gene matches: 11. CDR1 MDHEN and CDR2 SYDVKM come from the germline V gene. The CDR3 spells CASSFPGQGFLETQYF. In DNA form, the CDR3 reads TGTGCCAGCAGCTTCCCGGGACAGGGGTTTTTAGAGACCCAGTACTTC.

CDR3 in amino acids: CASRGLAGALNEQFF. The CDR3 coding sequence is TGTGCCAGCCGGGGACTAGCGGGAGCCCTCAATGAGCAGTTCTTC. This rearrangement joins TRBV19 to TRBJ2-1, with 14 nucleotides matching TRBD2. The germline V gene has CDR1 LNHDA and CDR2 SQIVND (reference sequence). J gave up 6 bases and V 9 bases, and 7 bases lay outside the gene matches. The CDR3 length is 15 residues.

The genes are TRBV30 and TRBJ2-3; D gene uncertain. The V end lost 3 bases, the J end lost 2 bases, and 6 bases lay between the germline ends. The length of the CDR3 is 12 residues. Per germline, CDR1 GTSNPN and CDR2 SVGIG (reference sequence). The chain's CDR3 is CAWRRSTDTQYF. The CDR3 DNA reads TGTGCCTGGAGGAGGTCCACAGATACGCAGTATTTT.

The J gene is TRBJ2-3, the V gene TRBV5-1, with D maybe TRBD2 (6 bases). The V end was cut by 4 bases, the J end by 3 bases, with 15 bases between. CDR1 is SGHRS and CDR2 is YFSETQ in the germline V gene. The CDR3 has 15 residues. CDR3 amino acids: CASSQGGDRTDTQYF. Written as DNA, the CDR3 is TGCGCCAGCAGCCAAGGAGGGGATCGGACAGATACGCAGTATTTT.

The J gene is TRBJ2-1, the V gene TRBV11-2; TRBD1 matches at 8 bases. The germline V gene has CDR1 SGHAT and CDR2 FQNNGV. Trimming took 4 bases from V and 4 from J; bases not matched to a gene: 6. This CDR3 region has 15 residues. CDR3 loop: CASSYRDRRYNEQFF. DNA of the CDR3: TGTGCCAGCAGCTACCGGGACAGGAGATACAATGAGCAGTTCTTC.

This chain connects TRBV27 to TRBJ2-1, with 7 bases lining up with TRBD2. With V trimmed by 6 bases and J by 10 bases, 30 bases remained unmatched. CDR1 is MNHEY and CDR2 is SMNVEV in the germline V gene (reference sequence). This CDR3 is 20 amino acids long. DNA of the CDR3: TGTGCCAGCAGCCCCCCCCCGACTAGCAGGATTGCCCTTGGGTATGTGGAGCAGTTCTTC. The encoded protein is CASSPPPTSRIALGYVEQFF.

The genes are TRBV15 and TRBJ2-1, with TRBD2 matching 12 bases. V dropped 1 base and J dropped 9; count of bases not matched to a gene: 7. Germline V gene sequence: CDR1 LNHNV, CDR2 YYDKDF (reference sequence). The CDR3 is made up of 16 amino acids. CDR3 bases: TGTGCCACCAGCAGAGTACTAGCGGGAGGTTCGGGTGAGCAGTTCTTC. It is translated as CATSRVLAGGSGEQFF.